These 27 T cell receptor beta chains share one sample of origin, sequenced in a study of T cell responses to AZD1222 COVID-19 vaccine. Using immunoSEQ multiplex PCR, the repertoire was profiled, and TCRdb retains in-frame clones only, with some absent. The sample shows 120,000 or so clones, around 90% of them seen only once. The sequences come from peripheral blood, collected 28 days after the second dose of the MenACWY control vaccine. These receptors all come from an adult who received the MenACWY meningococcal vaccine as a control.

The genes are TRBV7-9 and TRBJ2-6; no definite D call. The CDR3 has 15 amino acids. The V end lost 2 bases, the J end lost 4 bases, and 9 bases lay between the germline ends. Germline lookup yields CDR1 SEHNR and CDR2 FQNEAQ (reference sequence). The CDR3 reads CASSLSESGANVLTF. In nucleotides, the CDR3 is TGTGCCAGCAGCTTATCAGAGTCCGGGGCCAACGTCCTGACTTTC.

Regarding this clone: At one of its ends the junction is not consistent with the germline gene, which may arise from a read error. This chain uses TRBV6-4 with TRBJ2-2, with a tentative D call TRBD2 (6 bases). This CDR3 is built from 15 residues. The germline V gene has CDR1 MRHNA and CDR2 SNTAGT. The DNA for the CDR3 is TGTGCCAGCAGTAACTCGGGACTTCACACCGGGGAGCTGTTTTTT. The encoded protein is CASSNSGLHTGELFF.

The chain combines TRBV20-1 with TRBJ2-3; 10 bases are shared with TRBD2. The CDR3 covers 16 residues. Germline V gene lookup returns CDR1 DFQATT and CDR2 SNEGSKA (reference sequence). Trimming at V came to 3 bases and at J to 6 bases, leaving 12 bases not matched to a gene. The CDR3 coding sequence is TGCAGTGCTAGTAGGGGGGCTAGCGGGAGTTCGGATACGCAGTATTTT. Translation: CSASRGASGSSDTQYF.

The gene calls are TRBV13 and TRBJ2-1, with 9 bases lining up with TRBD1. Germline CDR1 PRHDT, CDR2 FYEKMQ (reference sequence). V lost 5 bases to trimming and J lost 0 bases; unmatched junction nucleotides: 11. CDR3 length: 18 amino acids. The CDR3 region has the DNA TGTGCCAGCAGCACCATCCTACAGGGGGCGAGCTCCTACAATGAGCAGTTCTTC. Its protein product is CASSTILQGASSYNEQFF.

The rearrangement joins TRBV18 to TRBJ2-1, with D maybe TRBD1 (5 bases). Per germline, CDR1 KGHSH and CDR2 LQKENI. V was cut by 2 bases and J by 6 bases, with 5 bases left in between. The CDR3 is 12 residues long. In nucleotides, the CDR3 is TGTGCCAGCTCACCAGGGGCCAATGAGCAGTTCTTC. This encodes CASSPGANEQFF.

The CDR3 sequence: CSVGDSFYGYTF. The CDR3 bases are TGCAGCGTTGGCGACAGCTTCTATGGCTACACCTTC. The J gene is TRBJ1-2, the V gene TRBV29-1; TRBD1 is a possible D gene (5 bases). The V gene's germline CDR1 is SQVTM and CDR2 ANQGSEA. V was trimmed by 4 bases and J by 4 bases, leaving 10 bases between them. The CDR3 has 12 amino acids.

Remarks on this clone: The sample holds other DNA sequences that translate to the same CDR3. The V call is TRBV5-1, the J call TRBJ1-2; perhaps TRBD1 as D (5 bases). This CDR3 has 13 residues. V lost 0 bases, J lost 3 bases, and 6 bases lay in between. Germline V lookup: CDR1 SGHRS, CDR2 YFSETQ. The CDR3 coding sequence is TGCGCCAGCAGCTTGGGAGGGGACTATGGCTACACCTTC. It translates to CASSLGGDYGYTF.

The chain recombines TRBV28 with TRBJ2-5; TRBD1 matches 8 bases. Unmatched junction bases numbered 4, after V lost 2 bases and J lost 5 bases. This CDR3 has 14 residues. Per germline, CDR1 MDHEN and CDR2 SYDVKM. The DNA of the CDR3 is TGTGCCAGCAGTTTAAGGAGGACAGGGGAGACCCAGTACTTC. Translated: CASSLRRTGETQYF.

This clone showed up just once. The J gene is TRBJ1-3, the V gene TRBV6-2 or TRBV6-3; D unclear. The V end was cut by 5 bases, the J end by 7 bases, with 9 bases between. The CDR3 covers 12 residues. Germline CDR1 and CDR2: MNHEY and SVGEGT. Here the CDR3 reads CASSRSGNTIYF. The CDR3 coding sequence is TGTGCCAGCAGTCGCTCGGGGAACACCATATATTTT.

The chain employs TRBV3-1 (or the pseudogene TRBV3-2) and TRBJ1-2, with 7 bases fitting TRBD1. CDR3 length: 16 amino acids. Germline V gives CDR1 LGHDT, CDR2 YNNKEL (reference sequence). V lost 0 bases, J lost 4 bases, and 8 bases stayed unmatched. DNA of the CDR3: TGTGCCAGCAGCCAAGATCCCATGACAGGGTGCTATGGCTACACCTTC. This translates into CASSQDPMTGCYGYTF.

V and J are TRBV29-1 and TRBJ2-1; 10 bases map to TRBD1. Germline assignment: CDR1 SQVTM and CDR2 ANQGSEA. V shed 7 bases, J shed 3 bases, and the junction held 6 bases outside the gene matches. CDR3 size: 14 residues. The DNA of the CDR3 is TGCAGCGAGGCGACAGGGGGCAACTACAATGAGCAGTTCTTC. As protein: CSEATGGNYNEQFF.

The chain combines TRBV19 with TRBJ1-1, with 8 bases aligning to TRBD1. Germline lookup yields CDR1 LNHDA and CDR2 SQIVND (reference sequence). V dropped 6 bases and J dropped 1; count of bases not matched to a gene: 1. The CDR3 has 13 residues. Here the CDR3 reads CASRDRENTEAFF. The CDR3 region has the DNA TGTGCCAGTAGGGACAGGGAGAACACTGAAGCTTTCTTT. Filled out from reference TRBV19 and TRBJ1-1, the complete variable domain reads DGGITQSPKYLFRKEGQNVTLSCEQNLNHDAMYWYRQDPGQGLRLIYYSQIVNDFQKGDIAEGYSVSREKKESFPLTVTSAQKNPTAFYLCASRDRENTEAFFGQGTRLTVV.

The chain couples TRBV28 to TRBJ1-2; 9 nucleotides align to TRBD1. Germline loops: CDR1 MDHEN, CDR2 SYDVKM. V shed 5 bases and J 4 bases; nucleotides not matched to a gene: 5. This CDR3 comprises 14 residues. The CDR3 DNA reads TGTGCCAGCAGTGCCGGACAGGGGCTCTATGGCTACACCTTC. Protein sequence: CASSAGQGLYGYTF.

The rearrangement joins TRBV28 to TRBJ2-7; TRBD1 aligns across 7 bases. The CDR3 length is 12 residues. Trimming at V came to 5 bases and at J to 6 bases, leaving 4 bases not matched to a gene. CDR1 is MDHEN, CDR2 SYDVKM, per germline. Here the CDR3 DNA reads TGTGCCAGCAGTCAAGGGGGCGTCGAGCAGTACGTC. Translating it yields CASSQGGVEQYV.

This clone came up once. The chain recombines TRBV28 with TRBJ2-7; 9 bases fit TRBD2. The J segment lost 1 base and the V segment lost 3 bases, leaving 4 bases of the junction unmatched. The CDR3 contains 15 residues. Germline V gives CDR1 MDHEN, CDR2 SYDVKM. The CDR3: CASSLRRGGSYEQYV. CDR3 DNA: TGTGCCAGCAGTTTGAGGCGGGGGGGGTCCTACGAGCAGTACGTC.

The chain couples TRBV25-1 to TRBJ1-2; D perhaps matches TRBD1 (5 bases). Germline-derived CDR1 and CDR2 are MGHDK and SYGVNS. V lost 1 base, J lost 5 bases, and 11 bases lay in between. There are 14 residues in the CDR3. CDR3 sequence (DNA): TGTGCCAGCAGTGAATGGGACCTTATTTATGGCTACACCTTC. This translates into CASSEWDLIYGYTF.

The CDR3 sequence: CASSPPGGFAYGYTF. CDR3 sequence (DNA): TGTGCCAGCAGCCCCCCAGGGGGGTTCGCCTATGGCTACACCTTC. The chain employs TRBV9 and TRBJ1-2; 7 nucleotides match TRBD1. Losses at the gene ends were 4 bases for V and 4 bases for J; bases not matched to a gene: 10. The CDR3 sequence is 15 residues long. Germline lookup yields CDR1 SGDLS and CDR2 YYNGEE.

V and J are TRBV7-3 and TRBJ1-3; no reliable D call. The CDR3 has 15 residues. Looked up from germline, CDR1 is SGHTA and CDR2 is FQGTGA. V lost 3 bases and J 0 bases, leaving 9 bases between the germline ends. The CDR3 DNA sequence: TGTGCCAGCAGCTTGGGCAGCCACTCTGGAAACACCATATATTTT. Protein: CASSLGSHSGNTIYF.

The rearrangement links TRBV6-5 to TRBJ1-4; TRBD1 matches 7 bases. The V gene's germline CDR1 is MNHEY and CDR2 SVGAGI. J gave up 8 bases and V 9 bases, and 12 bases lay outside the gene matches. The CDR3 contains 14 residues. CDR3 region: CASRADRRGEKLFF. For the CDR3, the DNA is TGTGCCAGTAGAGCGGACAGGAGGGGAGAAAAACTGTTTTTT.

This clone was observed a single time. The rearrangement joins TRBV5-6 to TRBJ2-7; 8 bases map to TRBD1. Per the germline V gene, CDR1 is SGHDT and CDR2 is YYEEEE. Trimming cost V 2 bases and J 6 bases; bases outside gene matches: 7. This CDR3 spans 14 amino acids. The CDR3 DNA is TGTGCCAGCAGCTTCGGACAGGGCAGGGGCGAGCAGTACGTC. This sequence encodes CASSFGQGRGEQYV.

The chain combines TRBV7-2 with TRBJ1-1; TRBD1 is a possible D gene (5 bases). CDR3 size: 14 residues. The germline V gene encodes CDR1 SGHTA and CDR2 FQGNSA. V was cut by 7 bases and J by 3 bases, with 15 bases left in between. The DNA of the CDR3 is TGTGCCAGCACCTTTAGGGGTACGGACACTGAAGCTTTCTTT. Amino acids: CASTFRGTDTEAFF.

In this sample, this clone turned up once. CDR3 protein: CASRGANEKLFF. CDR3 in DNA: TGCGCCAGCAGGGGTGCCAATGAAAAACTGTTTTTT. The chain links TRBV5-1 to TRBJ1-4, with D hard to call. CDR3 length: 12 amino acids. Per the germline V gene, CDR1 is SGHRS and CDR2 is YFSETQ. Between the trimmed V and J ends, which lost 5 bases and 5 bases, there was a span of 7 bases.

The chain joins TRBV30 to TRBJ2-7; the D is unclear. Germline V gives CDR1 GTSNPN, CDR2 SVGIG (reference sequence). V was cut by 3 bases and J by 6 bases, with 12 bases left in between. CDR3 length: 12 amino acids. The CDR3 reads CAWSPSGSEQYF. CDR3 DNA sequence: TGTGCCTGGAGCCCAAGTGGATCCGAGCAGTACTTC. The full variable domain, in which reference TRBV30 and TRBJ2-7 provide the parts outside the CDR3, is SQTIHQWPATLVQPVGSPLSLECTVEGTSNPNLYWYRQAAGRGLQLLFYSVGIGQISSEVPQNLSASRPQDRQFILSSKKLLLSDSGFYLCAWSPSGSEQYFGPGTRLTVT.

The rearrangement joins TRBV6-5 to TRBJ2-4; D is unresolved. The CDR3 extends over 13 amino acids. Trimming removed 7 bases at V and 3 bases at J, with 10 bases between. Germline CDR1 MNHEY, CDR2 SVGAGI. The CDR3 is CASTLDNKNIQYF. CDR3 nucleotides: TGTGCCAGCACCCTCGACAACAAAAACATTCAGTACTTC.

The CDR3 DNA reads TGTGCCAGCAGCTCCTGGACAGCACCCTATGGCTACACCTTC. As protein: CASSSWTAPYGYTF. The chain couples TRBV5-6 to TRBJ1-2; D is possibly TRBD1 (6 bases). Germline CDR1 is SGHDT and CDR2 is YYEEEE. Trimming stripped 3 bases from V and 4 bases from J, with 13 bases between. This CDR3 spans 14 amino acids.

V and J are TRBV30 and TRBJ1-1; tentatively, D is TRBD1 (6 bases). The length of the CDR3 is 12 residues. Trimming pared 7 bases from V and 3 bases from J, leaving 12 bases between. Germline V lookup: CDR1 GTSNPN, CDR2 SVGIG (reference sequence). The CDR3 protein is CASGGGHTEAFF. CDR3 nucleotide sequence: TGTGCCTCCGGCGGGGGCCACACTGAAGCTTTCTTT.

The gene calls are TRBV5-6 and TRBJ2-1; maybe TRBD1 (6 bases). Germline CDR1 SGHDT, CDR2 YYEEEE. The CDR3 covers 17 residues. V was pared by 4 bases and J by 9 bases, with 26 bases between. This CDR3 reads CASSVPPDRIQGIEQFF. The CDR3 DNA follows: TGTGCCAGCAGCGTGCCACCTGACAGGATTCAGGGTATTGAGCAGTTCTTC.